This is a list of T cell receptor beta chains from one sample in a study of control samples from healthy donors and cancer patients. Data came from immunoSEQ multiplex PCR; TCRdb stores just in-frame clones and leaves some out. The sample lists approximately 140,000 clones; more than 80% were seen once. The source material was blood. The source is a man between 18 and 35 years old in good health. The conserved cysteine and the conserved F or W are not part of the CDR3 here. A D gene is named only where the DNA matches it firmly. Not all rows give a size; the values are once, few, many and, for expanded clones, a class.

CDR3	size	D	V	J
ASSFNGAQETQY	NA	NA	TRBV5-1	TRBJ2-5
ASSPSGQFYGYT	NA	NA	TRBV18	TRBJ1-2
ASSQNPGSNQPQH	once	NA	TRBV3-1/TRBV3-2	TRBJ1-5
ASSVASNTEAF	NA	NA	TRBV9	TRBJ1-1
ASSSTPWDRELNYGYT	once	TRBD1	TRBV7-3	TRBJ1-2
ASSIDLWTGMD	NA	TRBD1	TRBV19	TRBJ2-5
ASSYSTASYEQY	NA	NA	TRBV6-5	TRBJ2-7
ASSYSGGWEQY	NA	NA	TRBV5-4	TRBJ2-7
ASSQGYGAYEQY	NA	NA	TRBV3-1/TRBV3-2	TRBJ2-7
ASSPGAGGSSTDTQY	NA	TRBD2	TRBV11-2	TRBJ2-3
ASSLGPRTEAF	NA	NA	TRBV5-1	TRBJ1-1
ASSLAGGRGGYT	NA	TRBD1	TRBV27	TRBJ1-2
ASRTDDEKLF	NA	NA	TRBV5-1	TRBJ1-4
ASKRQEPSNQPQH	NA	NA	TRBV27	TRBJ1-5
ASSQEIYPELGTGELF	NA	NA	TRBV4-2	TRBJ2-2
ASSLEGRGGTQY	few	NA	TRBV7-3	TRBJ2-5
ASRGTSSSDTQY	NA	TRBD2	TRBV19	TRBJ2-3
ASSFGPSSYEQY	NA	NA	TRBV5-1	TRBJ2-7
ASSSRVWGDQPQH	NA	NA	TRBV5-8	TRBJ1-5
AITQGPNTEAF	NA	NA	TRBV10-3	TRBJ1-1
ASSPRRRESDTQY	NA	NA	TRBV18	TRBJ2-3
ASSSGGTGKYGYT	NA	TRBD1	TRBV7-3	TRBJ1-2
ASSPQTGALNTEAF	NA	TRBD1	TRBV18	TRBJ1-1
ASSQVSLGGATNEKLF	NA	NA	TRBV4-1	TRBJ1-4
ASSESVNRGSYEQY	NA	TRBD1	TRBV6-1	TRBJ2-7
ASSQGGAASSYEQY	NA	NA	TRBV4-1	TRBJ2-7
ASSYSGPALQETQY	NA	NA	TRBV6-5	TRBJ2-5
ASSYSSGTPYGYT	once	NA	TRBV6-5	TRBJ1-2
ASRINGYQPQH	NA	NA	TRBV12-3/TRBV12-4	TRBJ1-5
ASSPGAPGGSGNTIY	NA	NA	TRBV7-9	TRBJ1-3
ASSYFNEQF	NA	NA	TRBV6-5	TRBJ2-1
ASRVTGAYEQY	NA	TRBD1	TRBV27	TRBJ2-7
ASGEGRWNQPQH	once	NA	TRBV10-2	TRBJ1-5
ASSLGTGSGQPQH	NA	TRBD1	TRBV11-2	TRBJ1-5
AWSSGPEAF	NA	NA	TRBV30	TRBJ1-1
ASSQDSYGGVHQY	NA	NA	TRBV27	TRBJ2-5
ASSPTLAGWRQPQH	NA	NA	TRBV28	TRBJ1-5
ATSDPTGGYGYT	NA	TRBD1	TRBV24-1	TRBJ1-2